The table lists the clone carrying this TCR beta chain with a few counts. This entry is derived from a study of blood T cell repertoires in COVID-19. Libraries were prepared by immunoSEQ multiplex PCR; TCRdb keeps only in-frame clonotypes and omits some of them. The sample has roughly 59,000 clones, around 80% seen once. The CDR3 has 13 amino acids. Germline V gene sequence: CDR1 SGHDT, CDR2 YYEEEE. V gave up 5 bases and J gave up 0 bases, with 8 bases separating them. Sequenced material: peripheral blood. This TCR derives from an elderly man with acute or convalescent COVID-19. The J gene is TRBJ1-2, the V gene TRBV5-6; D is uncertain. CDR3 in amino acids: CASSRTANYGYTF. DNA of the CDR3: TGTGCCAGCAGTCGAACAGCTAACTATGGCTACACCTTC.